This entry features one T cell receptor (beta chain) sequence. The table came from immunoSEQ multiplex PCR; TCRdb's copy has only in-frame clones and leaves some out. The data contain about 68,000 clones, under 98% of them seen just once; the ten biggest clones take up approximately 0.26%. Looked up from germline, CDR1 is SEHNR and CDR2 is FQNEAQ (reference sequence). The CDR3 covers 18 residues. With 5 bases removed from V and 1 base from J, the gap between germline ends came to 23 bases. The data belong to a study of technical replicates of blood from a few donors. This TCR was recovered from a human donor in good health. This chain uses TRBV7-9 with TRBJ1-1; D not resolved. Material for sequencing was T cells isolated from PBMCs. CDR3 DNA: TGTGCCAGCAGCCCAATCATCCGAGTTTCGGGTGGGAACACTGAAGCTTTCTTT. Translated, it gives CASSPIIRVSGGNTEAFF. Drawing the rest from reference TRBV7-9 and TRBJ1-1, the complete variable domain is DTGVSQNPRHKITKRGQNVTFRCDPISEHNRLYWYRQTLGQGPEFLTYFQNEAQLEKSRLLSDRFSAERPKGSFSTLEIQRTEQGDSAMYLCASSPIIRVSGGNTEAFFGQGTRLTVV.